This T cell receptor (beta chain) originates from a study of CD8 T cells in ankylosing spondylitis. Findings of the study overall: Blood of patients with ankylosing spondylitis appeared to be characterized by a TCR beta motif of about eight highly homologous variants. CD8+ by phenotype, disease-linked clones were relatively rare in peripheral blood. Matched ankylosing spondylitis synovial fluid reportedly contained a significantly enriched population of disease-linked clones.

Concerning this clonotype itself: Antigen specificity is unknown.

TCRdb re-called the 5' RACE reads through MiXCR, storing one row per CDR3 protein. The sample lists approximately 300,000 distinct CDR3 sequences; more than 20% were seen once. Germline V gene lookup returns CDR1 MNHNS and CDR2 SASEGT. V dropped 6 bases and J dropped 0 bases, with 12 bases sitting between them. CDR3 length: 14 amino acids. The sample taken for sequencing was blood, either unsorted or a sorted T cell fraction (not recorded which). The chain couples TRBV6-1 to TRBJ2-7; tentative D call: TRBD1 (5 bases). This TCR came from a female donor with ankylosing spondylitis or in good health (not recorded which). CDR3 protein: CASSRQDSSYEQYF. In DNA form, the CDR3 reads TGTGCCAGCAGCCGCCAAGACAGCTCCTACGAGCAGTACTTC.